What follows are 15 T cell receptor beta chains derived from one specimen sequenced in a study of cytomegalovirus exposure and HLA in healthy donors. The PCR employed 60 Vbeta primers together with 13 Jbeta primers. The table came from immunoSEQ multiplex PCR; TCRdb's copy has only in-frame clones and leaves some out. The data contain roughly 150,000 clones, roughly three quarters of them seen just once; the ten biggest clones take up approximately 1.6%. The sequenced sample was PBMCs. The origin of the receptors is a woman aged 35 to 49 in good health and CMV-seronegative.

The CDR3 protein is CASSLGLAGGNEQYF. The CDR3 nucleotides read TGTGCCAGCAGCTTAGGACTAGCGGGGGGTAACGAGCAGTACTTC. This chain uses TRBV5-4 with TRBJ2-7; TRBD2 agrees at 14 bases. The CDR3 sequence is 15 residues long. Germline V CDR1 and CDR2: SGHNT, YYREEE (reference sequence). The V and J ends lost 2 bases and 5 bases, in that order; junction bases with no gene match: 3.

The chain couples TRBV27 to TRBJ1-5, with 7 bases matching TRBD1. CDR3 length: 17 amino acids. The V gene's germline CDR1 is MNHEY and CDR2 SMNVEV (reference sequence). V shed 10 bases and J 4 bases; nucleotides not matched to a gene: 19. The chain's CDR3 is CATAARDRGGLNQPQHF. In DNA form, the CDR3 reads TGTGCCACCGCAGCTCGGGACAGAGGAGGATTAAATCAGCCCCAGCATTTT.

As to this clone: A read error may produce the germline difference seen at one junction end. The CDR3 DNA follows: TGTGCCACCAGACCACAAACCACTAATGGAAAACTGTTTTTT. Encoded protein: CATRPQTTNGKLFF. The rearrangement links TRBV18 to TRBJ1-4; no clear D. The V gene's germline CDR1 is KGHSH and CDR2 LQKENI. This CDR3 is 14 amino acids long.

The V gene is TRBV5-1, the J gene TRBJ1-1, with 8 positions matching TRBD1. Germline V CDR1 and CDR2: SGHRS, YFSETQ. This CDR3 is built from 15 residues. V was clipped by 0 bases and J by 3 bases; unmatched bases: 4. The CDR3 reads CASSLETGADTEAFF. The CDR3 nucleotides are TGCGCCAGCAGCTTGGAGACAGGGGCGGACACTGAAGCTTTCTTT.

V usage is TRBV27 and J usage is TRBJ2-5, with 10 positions matching TRBD1. Germline-derived CDR1 and CDR2 are MNHEY and SMNVEV (reference sequence). Trimming cost V 6 bases and J 1 base; bases outside gene matches: 5. The CDR3 is made up of 15 amino acids. The DNA for the CDR3 is TGTGCCAGCAGGGGGACAGGGGTGTTCCAAGAGACCCAGTACTTC. Translated, it gives CASRGTGVFQETQYF.

The chain combines TRBV18 with TRBJ1-3; TRBD1 matches at 7 bases. The CDR3 length is 19 residues. The junction had 14 bases not matched to a gene; V was cut back by 3 bases and J by 0 bases. Per germline, CDR1 KGHSH and CDR2 LQKENI. Here the CDR3 DNA reads TGTGCCAGCTCACCGCGAACCGGGGACAGCGGAGCCTCTGGAAACACCATATATTTT. Its protein is CASSPRTGDSGASGNTIYF. Filled out from reference TRBV18 and TRBJ1-3, the complete variable domain reads NAGVMQNPRHLVRRRGQEARLRCSPMKGHSHVYWYRQLPEEGLKFMVYLQKENIIDESGMPKERFSAEFPKEGPSILRIQQVVRGDSAAYFCASSPRTGDSGASGNTIYFGEGSWLTVV.

The rearrangement links TRBV7-8 to TRBJ1-1, with D possibly matching TRBD1 (6 bases). The germline V and J ends were trimmed by 4 bases and 6 bases, with 21 bases remaining between them. The germline CDR1 and CDR2 sequences are SGHVS and FQNEAQ. This CDR3 spans 16 amino acids. As DNA, the CDR3 is TGTGCCAGCAGCTCCGAAACTATTACGACAGGAGCTGAAGCTTTCTTT. The encoded protein is CASSSETITTGAEAFF.

The rearrangement joins TRBV7-9 to TRBJ2-7; a possible D gene is TRBD2 (6 bases). The CDR3 is 15 residues long. In germline, CDR1 is SEHNR, CDR2 FQNEAQ (reference sequence). V was pared by 5 bases and J by 4 bases, with 18 bases between. CDR3 sequence reads: CASSLITSNLYEQYF. CDR3 in DNA: TGTGCCAGCAGCCTAATCACTAGCAACCTATACGAGCAGTACTTC.

This clone was observed a few times. The CDR3 nucleotides read TGCAGCGTTGAAGATCTACCAGCGGGAGAGTATGAGCAGTTCTTC. Amino acids: CSVEDLPAGEYEQFF. The chain couples TRBV29-1 to TRBJ2-1; 8 positions agree with TRBD2. Germline V CDR1 and CDR2: SQVTM, ANQGSEA. The CDR3 spans 15 residues. The V gene end was trimmed by 0 bases and the J gene end by 8 bases; junction bases not matched to a gene: 9.

V is TRBV20-1 and J is TRBJ2-3, with D unclear. The V and J ends lost 1 base and 3 bases respectively, with 2 bases between them. The CDR3 runs 11 residues. Germline V CDR1 and CDR2: DFQATT, SNEGSKA (reference sequence). The CDR3 DNA follows: TGCAGTGCTAGAGCGACAGATACGCAGTATTTT. Amino acid sequence: CSARATDTQYF.

J is TRBJ1-2 and V is TRBV11-2, with D unresolved. The germline V and J ends were trimmed by 0 bases and 4 bases, with 9 bases remaining between them. Germline assignment: CDR1 SGHAT and CDR2 FQNNGV. The CDR3 covers 14 residues. The CDR3 coding sequence is TGTGCCAGCAGCTTAGACGGAGCGTCCTATGGCTACACCTTC. It yields the protein CASSLDGASYGYTF.

V usage is TRBV29-1 and J usage is TRBJ2-7, with D perhaps matching TRBD1 (6 bases). The ends were cut back, 5 bases at V and 7 bases at J, with 12 bases in the middle. The CDR3 length is 11 residues. Germline CDR1 SQVTM, CDR2 ANQGSEA. The CDR3 here is CSVYGGEEQYF. The CDR3 region has the DNA TGCAGCGTTTATGGGGGCGAGGAGCAGTACTTC.

There are a few counts of this clone. This sequence joins TRBV30 and TRBJ1-2; 12 bases match TRBD1. After removal of 4 bases from V and 8 bases from J, the junction contained 14 bases not matched to a gene. Germline CDR1 reads GTSNPN; CDR2 reads SVGIG (reference sequence). This CDR3 spans 16 amino acids. The CDR3 DNA reads as TGTGCCTGGAATATCCATCCGGGACAGGGGGCGCGGGGCTACACCTTC. As protein: CAWNIHPGQGARGYTF.

The chain is built from TRBV2 and TRBJ2-5; TRBD2 matches 7 bases. The CDR3 consists of 15 residues. In germline, CDR1 is SNHLY, CDR2 FYNNEI. V lost 7 bases, J lost 5 bases, and 13 bases stayed unmatched. The CDR3 sequence is CASTSKRDGGETQYF. CDR3 sequence (DNA): TGTGCCAGCACCTCCAAGCGGGACGGCGGGGAGACCCAGTACTTC.

This clone was counted once. Here the CDR3 reads CASSAPGTGGYEQYF. The DNA of the CDR3 is TGTGCCAGCAGCGCACCTGGGACAGGGGGCTACGAGCAGTACTTC. The J gene is TRBJ2-7, the V gene TRBV5-4; TRBD1 matches at 11 bases. V lost 4 bases, J lost 3 bases, and 6 bases stayed unmatched. The CDR3 has 15 residues. Germline-derived CDR1 and CDR2 are SGHNT and YYREEE (reference sequence).